This T cell receptor (beta chain) was sequenced for a study of cytomegalovirus exposure and HLA in healthy donors. Study outcomes and limitations: Another analysis was done later, and it associated more than 15,000 TCR beta sequences with HLA alleles at 0.05 false discovery rate.

CDR3 length equals 17 residues. V dropped 4 bases and J dropped 3; count of bases not matched to a gene: 14. Germline V gives CDR1 LGHNA, CDR2 YNFKEQ. Both 60 Vbeta primers and 13 Jbeta primers went into the PCR. Some clones are missing from TCRdb's copy, which holds only in-frame ones; the method was immunoSEQ multiplex PCR. This table holds roughly 150,000 clones, around 75% found once. To note about this clone: Its antigen is currently unknown.

The TCR originated in a male donor in good health and CMV-seronegative. Source material: PBMCs. The chain is built from TRBV4-2 and TRBJ1-2; 7 bases match TRBD1. The CDR3 sequence is CASSPRQGPVADYGYTF. Here the CDR3 DNA reads TGTGCCAGCAGCCCCAGACAGGGCCCCGTAGCAGACTATGGCTACACCTTC.